Below, one T cell receptor beta chain is given with its context. Regarding time point: week 3, after first cycle of checkpoint inhibitor. This record belongs to a study of blood T cell dynamics during melanoma immunotherapy. Trimming took 3 bases from V and 7 from J, leaving 10 bases between them. The CDR3 loop spans 13 amino acids. Germline CDR1 LNHDA, CDR2 SQIVND (reference sequence). Sequencing was performed with immunoSEQ multiplex PCR; in TCRdb, only in-frame clones are kept and a portion is missing. Among more than 13,000 clones, 92% were seen once, and the ten largest hold about 0.85%. The chain carries TRBV19 and TRBJ1-5; D remains unclear. This specimen was blood, taken from a patient treated with checkpoint blockade. This TCR came from a human donor with melanoma. Here the CDR3 reads CASSMDGWQPQHF. CDR3 in DNA: TGTGCCAGTAGTATGGACGGTTGGCAGCCCCAGCATTTT. Combining the CDR3 with reference TRBV19 and TRBJ1-5 gives the whole variable domain DGGITQSPKYLFRKEGQNVTLSCEQNLNHDAMYWYRQDPGQGLRLIYYSQIVNDFQKGDIAEGYSVSREKKESFPLTVTSAQKNPTAFYLCASSMDGWQPQHFGDGTRLSIL.